The text below deals with one TCR beta chain. Its matching antigen is unknown. The ends lost 2 bases at V and 3 bases at J; junction bases unmatched: 7. Per germline, CDR1 MNHNS and CDR2 SASEGT. The CDR3 is 16 residues long. This entry is derived from a study of PD-1 blockade in classical Hodgkin lymphoma. Study outcomes and limitations: Reported findings placed baseline TCR diversity lower in newly diagnosed patients (compared with healthy donors). Undefined causes, possibly disease activity or prior therapy, underlie the repertoire differences.

TCRdb's copy holds only in-frame clones and misses some; the assay was immunoSEQ multiplex PCR. The data hold roughly 17,000 clones, with 75% to 90% observed a single time. Indicated time point: newly diagnosed, previously untreated cHL patient sample. A comparison was provided by newly diagnosed, untreated classical Hodgkin lymphoma PBMCs. The chain joins TRBV6-1 to TRBJ2-1; 7 nucleotides align to TRBD2. This receptor was taken from a human donor with classical Hodgkin lymphoma. Material: peripheral blood mononuclear cells (PBMCs). CDR3: CASSERREGRYNEQFF. Written as DNA, the CDR3 is TGTGCCAGCAGTGAAAGAAGGGAGGGCCGCTACAATGAGCAGTTCTTC.